This TCR beta chain was sequenced in a study of human T cells and chemical hapten exposure. The trim removed 5 bases at V and 6 bases at J, leaving 6 bases unmatched. CDR1 is PRHDT, CDR2 FYEKMQ, per germline (reference sequence). CDR3 size: 13 residues. Single cDNA molecules in the library carried unique molecular identifiers attached during preparation. Original handling: Samples ranged from 23,224 to 690,600 TCRs, with a median of approximately 90,000. In TCRdb, the RACE reads were re-called with MiXCR into one record per CDR3 protein. TCRdb's processing, not the authors' own work, is the source of the V and J calls. The sample includes roughly 130,000 distinct CDR3 sequences, around 8.2% seen only once; the top ten take around 1.9%. Broader study findings: With regard to DPC sensitization, TCRs above 1 in 1000 frequency did not change.

Time point of the sample: healthy volunteer bleed at 2 weeks. Whole blood that had not been fractionated was the source of extracted total RNA. A remark on this clonotype: Its antigen remains unknown.

Material: whole blood. The chain links TRBV13 to TRBJ1-2; 7 bases agree with TRBD1. This receptor was identified in a male donor in good health. Some clones in this sample may be carry-over from other donors' samples. The CDR3 loop is CASSLRDSDGYTF. For the CDR3, the DNA is TGTGCCAGCAGCCTCAGGGACAGCGATGGCTACACCTTC.